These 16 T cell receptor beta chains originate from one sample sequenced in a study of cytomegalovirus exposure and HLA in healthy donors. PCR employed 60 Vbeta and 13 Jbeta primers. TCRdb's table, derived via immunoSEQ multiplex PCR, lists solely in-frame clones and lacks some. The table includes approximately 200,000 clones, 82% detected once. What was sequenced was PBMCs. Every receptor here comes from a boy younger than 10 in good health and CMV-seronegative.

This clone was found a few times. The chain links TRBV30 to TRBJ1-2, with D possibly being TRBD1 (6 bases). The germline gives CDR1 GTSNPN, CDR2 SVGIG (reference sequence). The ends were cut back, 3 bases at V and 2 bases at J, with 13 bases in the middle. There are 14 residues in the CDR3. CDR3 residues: CAWSPDRRNYGYTF. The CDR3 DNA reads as TGTGCCTGGAGCCCGGACAGACGGAACTATGGCTACACCTTC.

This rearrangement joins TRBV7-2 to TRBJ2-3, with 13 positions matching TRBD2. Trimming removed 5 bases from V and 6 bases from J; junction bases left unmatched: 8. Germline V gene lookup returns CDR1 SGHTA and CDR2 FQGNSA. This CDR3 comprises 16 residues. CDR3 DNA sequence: TGTGCCAGCAGCCATAGACTAGCGGGGGGCGGGGATACGCAGTATTTT. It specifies CASSHRLAGGGDTQYF.

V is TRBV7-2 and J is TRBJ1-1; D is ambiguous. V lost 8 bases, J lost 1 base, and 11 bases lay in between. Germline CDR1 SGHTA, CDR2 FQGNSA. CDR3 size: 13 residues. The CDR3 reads CASGSWRNTEAFF. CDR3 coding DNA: TGTGCCAGCGGGAGTTGGAGGAACACTGAAGCTTTCTTT. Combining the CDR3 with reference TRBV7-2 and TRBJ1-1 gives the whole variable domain GAGVSQSPSNKVTEKGKDVELRCDPISGHTALYWYRQSLGQGLEFLIYFQGNSAPDKSGLPSDRFSAERTGGSVSTLTIQRTQQEDSAVYLCASGSWRNTEAFFGQGTRLTVV.

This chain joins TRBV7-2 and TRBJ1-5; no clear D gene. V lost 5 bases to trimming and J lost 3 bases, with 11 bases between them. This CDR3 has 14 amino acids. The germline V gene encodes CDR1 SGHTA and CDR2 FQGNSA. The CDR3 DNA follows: TGTGCCAGCAGCCCGGGAGTCTCCAATCAGCCCCAGCATTTT. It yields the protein CASSPGVSNQPQHF.

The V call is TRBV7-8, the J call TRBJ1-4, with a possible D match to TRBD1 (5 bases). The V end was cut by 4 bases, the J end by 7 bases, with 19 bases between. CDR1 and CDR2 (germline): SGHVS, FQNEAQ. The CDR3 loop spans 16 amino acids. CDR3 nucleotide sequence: TGTGCCAGCAGCTATCAACCCCCCAGGGTGGGTGAAAAACTGTTTTTT. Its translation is CASSYQPPRVGEKLFF.

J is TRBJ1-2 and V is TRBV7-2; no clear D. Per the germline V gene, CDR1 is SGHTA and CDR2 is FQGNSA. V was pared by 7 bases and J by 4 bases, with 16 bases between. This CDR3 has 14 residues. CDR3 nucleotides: TGTGCCAGCACCCTTCAGGCGAGGGCCTATGGCTACACCTTC. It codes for CASTLQARAYGYTF.

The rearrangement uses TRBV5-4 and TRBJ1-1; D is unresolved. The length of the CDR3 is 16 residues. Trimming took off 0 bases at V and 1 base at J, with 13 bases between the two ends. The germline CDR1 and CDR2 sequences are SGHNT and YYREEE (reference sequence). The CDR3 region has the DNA TGTGCCAGCAGCTTGGAGGCGGGAGCACGGAACACTGAAGCTTTCTTT. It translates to CASSLEAGARNTEAFF.

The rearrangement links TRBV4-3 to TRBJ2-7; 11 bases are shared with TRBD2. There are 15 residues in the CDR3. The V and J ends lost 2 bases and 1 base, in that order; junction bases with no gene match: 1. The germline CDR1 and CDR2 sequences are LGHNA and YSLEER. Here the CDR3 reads CASSQRLAGSYEQYF. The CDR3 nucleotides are TGCGCCAGCAGCCAAAGACTAGCGGGGTCCTACGAGCAGTACTTC.

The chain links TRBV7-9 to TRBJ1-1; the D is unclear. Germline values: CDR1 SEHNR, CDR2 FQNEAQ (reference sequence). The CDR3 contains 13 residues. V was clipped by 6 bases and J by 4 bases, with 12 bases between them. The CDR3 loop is CASRRIGGTEAFF. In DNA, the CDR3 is TGTGCCAGCAGGAGGATCGGAGGCACTGAAGCTTTCTTT.

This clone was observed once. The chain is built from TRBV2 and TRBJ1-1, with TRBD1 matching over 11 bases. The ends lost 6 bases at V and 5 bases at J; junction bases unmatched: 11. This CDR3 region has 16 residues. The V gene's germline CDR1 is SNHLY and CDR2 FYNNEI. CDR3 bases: TGTGCCAGCAGGGCTGGACAGGGGGCGATAAAAACTGAAGCTTTCTTT. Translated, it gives CASRAGQGAIKTEAFF.

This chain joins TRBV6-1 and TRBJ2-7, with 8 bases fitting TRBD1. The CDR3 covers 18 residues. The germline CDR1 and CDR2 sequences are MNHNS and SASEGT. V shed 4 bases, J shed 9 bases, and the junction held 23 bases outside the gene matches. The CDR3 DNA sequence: TGTGCCAGCAGTGCATCGTTCATCCGGGACAGGCGCCTAGGGGGGCAGTACTTC. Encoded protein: CASSASFIRDRRLGGQYF.

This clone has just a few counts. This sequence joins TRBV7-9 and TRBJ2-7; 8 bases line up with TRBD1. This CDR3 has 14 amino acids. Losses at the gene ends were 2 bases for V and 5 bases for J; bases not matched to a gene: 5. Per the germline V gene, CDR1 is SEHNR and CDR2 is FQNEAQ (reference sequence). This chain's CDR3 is CASSLRDRINEQYF. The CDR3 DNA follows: TGTGCCAGCAGCTTACGGGACAGGATTAACGAGCAGTACTTC.

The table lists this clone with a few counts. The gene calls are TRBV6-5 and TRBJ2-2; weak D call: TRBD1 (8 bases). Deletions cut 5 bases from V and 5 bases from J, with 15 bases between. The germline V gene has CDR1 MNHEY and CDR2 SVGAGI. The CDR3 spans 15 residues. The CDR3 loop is CASSGYRGGTGELFF. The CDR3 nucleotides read TGTGCCAGCAGTGGCTACAGGGGGGGTACCGGGGAGCTGTTTTTT.

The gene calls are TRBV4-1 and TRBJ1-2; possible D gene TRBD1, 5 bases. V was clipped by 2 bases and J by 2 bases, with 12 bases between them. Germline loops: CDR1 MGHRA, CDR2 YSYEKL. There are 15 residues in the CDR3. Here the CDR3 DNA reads TGCGCCAGCAGCCAATATCAGGGAGGGAACTATGGCTACACCTTC. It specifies CASSQYQGGNYGYTF.

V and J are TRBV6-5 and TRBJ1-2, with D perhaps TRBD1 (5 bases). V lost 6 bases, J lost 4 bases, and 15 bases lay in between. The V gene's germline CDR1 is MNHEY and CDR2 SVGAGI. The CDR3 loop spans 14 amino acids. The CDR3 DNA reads TGTGCCAGCAGCCCCGTAGGGAGGGGCTATGGCTACACCTTC. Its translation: CASSPVGRGYGYTF.

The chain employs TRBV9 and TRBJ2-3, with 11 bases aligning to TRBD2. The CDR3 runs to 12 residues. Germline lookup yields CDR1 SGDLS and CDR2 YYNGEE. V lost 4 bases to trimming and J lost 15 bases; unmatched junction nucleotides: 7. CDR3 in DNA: TGTGCCAGCAGCCCTAGCGGGGGGCCCGAATATTTT. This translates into CASSPSGGPEYF.